Listed here are 15 T cell receptor beta chains from one sample, sequenced in a study of cytomegalovirus exposure and HLA in healthy donors. The PCR made use of 60 Vbeta and 13 Jbeta primers. The protocol was immunoSEQ multiplex PCR, while the TCRdb copy is restricted to in-frame clones and leaves out a portion. The top ten clones hold 20% to 25% of a sample with some 71,000 clones, roughly 74% of them seen once. Sequencing was performed on PBMCs. Receptors originate from a woman under 40 in good health and CMV-seropositive.

J is TRBJ1-2 and V is TRBV7-9; no firm D call. Trimming left V 1 base short and J 8 bases short, with 14 bases between. CDR3 length equals 14 residues. Per the germline V gene, CDR1 is SEHNR and CDR2 is FQNEAQ (reference sequence). The CDR3 protein is CASSLGPDTPGYTF. In DNA form, the CDR3 reads TGTGCCAGCAGCTTAGGCCCCGACACCCCGGGCTACACCTTC.

This rearrangement joins TRBV19 to TRBJ1-1, with 9 nucleotides matching TRBD1. CDR3 size: 14 residues. With V trimmed by 6 bases and J by 3 bases, 5 bases remained unmatched. The V gene's germline CDR1 is LNHDA and CDR2 SQIVND (reference sequence). This CDR3 reads CASRNRGHDTEAFF. The CDR3 bases are TGTGCCAGTAGGAACAGGGGGCATGACACTGAAGCTTTCTTT.

The rearrangement joins TRBV5-1 to TRBJ1-1; possible D gene TRBD1, 5 bases. The CDR3 sequence is 14 residues long. The germline V gene encodes CDR1 SGHRS and CDR2 YFSETQ. Trimming cost V 7 bases and J 1 base, with 14 bases left between them. CDR3 nucleotides: TGCGCCAGCGCCCCCCCAACAGGGAACACTGAAGCTTTCTTT. This translates into CASAPPTGNTEAFF.

The chain is built from TRBV4-1 and TRBJ2-7; 10 nucleotides line up with TRBD1. Germline CDR1 MGHRA, CDR2 YSYEKL. Germline trimming cut 4 bases from V and 6 bases from J; bases unmatched to any gene: 6. The CDR3 spans 14 residues. For the CDR3, the DNA is TGCGCCAGCAGCCTAGGGACAGGGGTTGTCGAGCAGTACTTC. It translates to CASSLGTGVVEQYF.

This rearrangement joins TRBV29-1 to TRBJ2-3, with 8 bases that match TRBD2. J lost 4 bases, V lost 0 bases, and 12 bases had no gene match. Germline V gives CDR1 SQVTM, CDR2 ANQGSEA. The CDR3 sequence is 17 residues long. For the CDR3, the DNA is TGCAGCGTTGAAGATATTTGGGGACTAGGTTTGGCAGATACGCAGTATTTT. Amino acids: CSVEDIWGLGLADTQYF.

V and J are TRBV27 and TRBJ2-6; unclear D gene. Trimming took off 6 bases at V and 12 bases at J, with 18 bases between the two ends. Germline CDR1 MNHEY, CDR2 SMNVEV (reference sequence). CDR3 size: 14 residues. The CDR3: CASSLPGLGGVLTF. The DNA for the CDR3 is TGTGCCAGCAGCCTCCCCGGGTTGGGTGGCGTCCTGACTTTC.

V gene TRBV30 combines with J gene TRBJ1-2; D might be TRBD1 (6 bases). Trimming removed 2 bases at V and 1 base at J, with 11 bases between. Germline CDR1 and CDR2: GTSNPN and SVGIG (reference sequence). This CDR3 contains 14 residues. CDR3 DNA: TGTGCCTGGAGTAGCTACAGGGATAACTATGGCTACACCTTC. Translating gives CAWSSYRDNYGYTF.

J is TRBJ2-6 and V is TRBV28; D not certain. Germline CDR1 MDHEN, CDR2 SYDVKM. This CDR3 has 15 amino acids. Between the trimmed V and J ends, which lost 6 bases and 0 bases, there was a span of 9 bases. For the CDR3, the DNA is TGTGCCAGCAGAAGTCCCGGCTCTGGGGCCAACGTCCTGACTTTC. Encoded protein: CASRSPGSGANVLTF.

V gene TRBV5-1 combines with J gene TRBJ1-5; perhaps TRBD1 as D (6 bases). Trimming removed 4 bases from V and 6 bases from J, with 20 bases in between. CDR1 and CDR2 from the germline V gene are SGHRS and YFSETQ. The CDR3 loop spans 16 amino acids. CDR3 sequence reads: CASSPGLGAGIQPQHF. CDR3 in DNA: TGCGCCAGCAGCCCCGGCTTGGGGGCAGGTATTCAGCCCCAGCATTTT.

The chain employs TRBV4-1 and TRBJ1-1, with D possibly TRBD1 on 6 matching bases. V gave up 1 base and J gave up 5 bases, with 23 bases separating them. Per germline, CDR1 MGHRA and CDR2 YSYEKL. CDR3 length: 18 amino acids. The chain's CDR3 is CASSQVWTRTWGRTEAFF. CDR3 in DNA: TGCGCCAGCAGCCAAGTGTGGACGCGGACCTGGGGGCGAACTGAAGCTTTCTTT.

By sample share, this clone is medium-sized. The CDR3 loop reads CASSSLPGQNNEQFF. DNA for the CDR3: TGTGCCAGCAGCTCCCTCCCGGGACAGAACAATGAGCAGTTCTTC. The rearrangement joins TRBV6-6 to TRBJ2-1; 7 bases line up with TRBD1. Germline CDR1 MNHNY, CDR2 SVGAGI (reference sequence). The junction had 10 bases not matched to a gene; V was cut back by 6 bases and J by 5 bases. The CDR3 contains 15 residues.

This clone was seen only a few times. The V call is TRBV5-1, the J call TRBJ2-3; 9 bases fit TRBD2. V lost 4 bases, J lost 5 bases, and 14 bases stayed unmatched. Germline V gene lookup returns CDR1 SGHRS and CDR2 YFSETQ. The CDR3 runs to 17 residues. The CDR3 protein is CASSLGSAGGPIDTQYF. CDR3 in DNA: TGCGCCAGCAGCCTTGGGTCCGCGGGAGGGCCTATAGATACGCAGTATTTT.

V gene TRBV5-1 combines with J gene TRBJ1-2, with TRBD1 matching 10 bases. With V trimmed by 4 bases and J by 3 bases, 3 bases remained unmatched. This CDR3 is built from 14 residues. The germline CDR1 and CDR2 sequences are SGHRS and YFSETQ. CDR3 region: CASSQGQGYYGYTF. The CDR3 DNA follows: TGCGCCAGCAGCCAGGGACAGGGGTACTATGGCTACACCTTC. The full variable domain, completed using reference TRBV5-1 and TRBJ1-2, is KAGVTQTPRYLIKTRGQQVTLSCSPISGHRSVSWYQQTPGQGLQFLFEYFSETQRNKGNFPGRFSGRQFSNSRSEMNVSTLELGDSALYLCASSQGQGYYGYTFGSGTRLTVV.

This clone was found once. V and J are TRBV30 and TRBJ1-1, with 9 bases identical to TRBD1. The CDR3 spans 14 residues. Germline V CDR1 and CDR2: GTSNPN, SVGIG (reference sequence). V lost 5 bases, J lost 0 bases, and 4 bases stayed unmatched. CDR3 in amino acids: CAWDRGLVNTEAFF. CDR3 coding DNA: TGTGCCTGGGACAGGGGGTTGGTGAACACTGAAGCTTTCTTT.

The chain links TRBV30 to TRBJ2-5; no reliable D call. Germline V lookup: CDR1 GTSNPN, CDR2 SVGIG (reference sequence). This CDR3 is 11 amino acids long. Deletions cut 1 base from V and 5 bases from J, with 5 bases between. The CDR3 loop reads CAWSALETQYF. The DNA of the CDR3 is TGTGCCTGGAGTGCTCTGGAGACCCAGTACTTC.